A selection of T cell receptor beta chains follows, all from one sample in a study of Ad26.COV2.S vaccination and SARS-CoV-2 variants. Method: immunoSEQ multiplex PCR; TCRdb's copy keeps in-frame clones and lacks some. The table includes 350,000 to 400,000 clones, about nine tenths detected once. Sample: peripheral blood, taken in a trial of Ad26.COV2.S vaccine versus placebo. All receptors come from a person between 18 and 59 years old who received the Ad26.COV2.S COVID-19 vaccine or a placebo. Both conserved end residues are part of each CDR3. A D gene is named only where the DNA matches it firmly. Rows may omit the clone size; those that give it use once, few, many or a size class.

J gene: TRBJ2-7
clone size: once
V gene: TRBV11-2
D gene: TRBD1
CDR3 DNA: TGTGCCAGCAGCCCGGACAGGGGGATTTACGAGCAGTACTTC
CDR3 protein: CASSPDRGIYEQYF

J gene: TRBJ2-3
clone size: -
V gene: TRBV15
D gene: TRBD2
CDR3 DNA: TGTGCCACCAGCAGGTTGGGACTAGTCCCAGATACGCAGTATTTT
CDR3 protein: CATSRLGLVPDTQYF

J gene: TRBJ1-1
clone size: -
V gene: TRBV5-4
D gene: -
CDR3 DNA: TGTGCCAGCGGTAGACAGCAGAACACTGAAGCTTTCTTT
CDR3 protein: CASGRQQNTEAFF

J gene: TRBJ2-7
clone size: -
V gene: TRBV2
D gene: -
CDR3 DNA: TGTGCCAGCGGCAGGGAGGCCTACGAGCAGTACTTC
CDR3 protein: CASGREAYEQYF

J gene: TRBJ1-4
clone size: -
V gene: TRBV18
D gene: TRBD1
CDR3 DNA: TGTGCCAGCTCACTTCAGGACAGGGCTAATGAAAAACTGTTTTTT
CDR3 protein: CASSLQDRANEKLFF

J gene: TRBJ2-2
clone size: -
V gene: TRBV7-2
D gene: -
CDR3 DNA: TGTGCCAGCAGCTGGGGGGACGCGAACACCGGGGAGCTGTTTTTT
CDR3 protein: CASSWGDANTGELFF

J gene: TRBJ2-3
clone size: -
V gene: TRBV9
D gene: -
CDR3 DNA: TGTGCCAGCAGCACCTCCGGTGAGCCAGATACGCAGTATTTT
CDR3 protein: CASSTSGEPDTQYF

J gene: TRBJ2-1
clone size: -
V gene: TRBV5-4
D gene: TRBD2
CDR3 DNA: TGTGCCAGCAGCAAATCTAGCGGCAATGAGCAGTTCTTC
CDR3 protein: CASSKSSGNEQFF

J gene: TRBJ1-6
clone size: -
V gene: TRBV23-1
D gene: -
CDR3 DNA: TGCGCCAGCAGTCCCCAGGAGAATAATTCACCCCTCCACTTT
CDR3 protein: CASSPQENNSPLHF

J gene: TRBJ2-7
clone size: -
V gene: TRBV5-1
D gene: -
CDR3 DNA: TGCGCCAGCAGCTTGGCCACAGGGCCAAGCGAGCAGTACTTC
CDR3 protein: CASSLATGPSEQYF

J gene: TRBJ1-1
clone size: -
V gene: TRBV9
D gene: -
CDR3 DNA: TGTGCCAGCAGCGTAGAGCACAGCAGTACTGAAGCTTTCTTT
CDR3 protein: CASSVEHSSTEAFF

J gene: TRBJ1-1
clone size: -
V gene: TRBV7-2
D gene: -
CDR3 DNA: TGTGCCAGCAGCTTAGACACCGAAGGAGCCACGAACACTGAAGCTTTCTTT
CDR3 protein: CASSLDTEGATNTEAFF

J gene: TRBJ2-1
clone size: once
V gene: TRBV7-2
D gene: -
CDR3 DNA: TGTGCCAGCAGCTTGACAGTCGATGAGCAGTTCTTC
CDR3 protein: CASSLTVDEQFF

J gene: TRBJ2-1
clone size: -
V gene: TRBV5-1
D gene: -
CDR3 DNA: TGCGCCAGCAGCTTTGCGAAAGTTGGGGCTGGAATTATAGATGAGCAGTTCTTC
CDR3 protein: CASSFAKVGAGIIDEQFF

J gene: TRBJ1-2
clone size: -
V gene: TRBV13
D gene: -
CDR3 DNA: TGTGCCAGCAGCTTATACGACAGCTACTATGGCTACACCTTC
CDR3 protein: CASSLYDSYYGYTF

J gene: TRBJ1-2
clone size: few
V gene: TRBV7-9
D gene: TRBD1
CDR3 DNA: TGTGCCAGCAGCATCCGGGACAGGGGCCCGCTTGGCGATGGCTACACCTTC
CDR3 protein: CASSIRDRGPLGDGYTF

J gene: TRBJ2-3
clone size: -
V gene: TRBV4-2
D gene: TRBD2
CDR3 DNA: TGTGCCAGCAGCCAAGAAGGGGGCGGGACTAGCCCTTATACGCAGTATTTT
CDR3 protein: CASSQEGGGTSPYTQYF

J gene: TRBJ2-2
clone size: -
V gene: TRBV3-1/TRBV3-2
D gene: TRBD2
CDR3 DNA: TGTGCCAGCAGGCTAGCGGGGGGAGTTACCGGGGAGCTGTTTTTT
CDR3 protein: CASRLAGGVTGELFF

J gene: TRBJ2-7
clone size: -
V gene: TRBV12-3/TRBV12-4
D gene: -
CDR3 DNA: TGTGCCAGCAGTTTATTGGAGTACGAGCAGTACTTC
CDR3 protein: CASSLLEYEQYF

J gene: TRBJ1-1
clone size: -
V gene: TRBV5-1
D gene: -
CDR3 DNA: TGCGCCAGCAGCCCCTTGGTCAGCGACACTGAAGCTTTCTTT
CDR3 protein: CASSPLVSDTEAFF

J gene: TRBJ2-3
clone size: -
V gene: TRBV6-6
D gene: TRBD2
CDR3 DNA: TGTGCCAGCAGTCCGGGGACTAGCGGGGGGCCCTTTAGGAATACGCAGTATTTT
CDR3 protein: CASSPGTSGGPFRNTQYF

J gene: TRBJ1-2
clone size: -
V gene: TRBV6-5
D gene: TRBD1
CDR3 DNA: TGTGCCAGCAGTTCCTGGACAGGGGGCGGCTACACCTTC
CDR3 protein: CASSSWTGGGYTF

J gene: TRBJ2-1
clone size: -
V gene: TRBV7-6
D gene: TRBD2
CDR3 DNA: TGTGCCAGCAGCCCGGGACTAGCGGGGGGTCACAATGAGCAGTTCTTC
CDR3 protein: CASSPGLAGGHNEQFF

J gene: TRBJ1-1
clone size: -
V gene: TRBV7-8
D gene: -
CDR3 DNA: TGTGCCAGCAGCTTAGGATCTAACACTGAAGCTTTCTTT
CDR3 protein: CASSLGSNTEAFF

J gene: TRBJ1-1
clone size: -
V gene: TRBV29-1
D gene: -
CDR3 DNA: TGCAGCGTTTCGCTGGCAGGGCGGACTGAAGCTTTCTTT
CDR3 protein: CSVSLAGRTEAFF

J gene: TRBJ2-2
clone size: -
V gene: TRBV6-5
D gene: TRBD2
CDR3 DNA: TGTGCCGCAGCGGGACCTAACACCGGGGAGCTGTTTTTT
CDR3 protein: CAAAGPNTGELFF

J gene: TRBJ2-1
clone size: medium-sized
V gene: TRBV29-1
D gene: TRBD1
CDR3 DNA: TGCAGCGAAAGGACAGGGGACTACAATGAGCAGTTCTTC
CDR3 protein: CSERTGDYNEQFF

J gene: TRBJ1-6
clone size: -
V gene: TRBV6-6
D gene: -
CDR3 DNA: TGTGCCAGCAGTCGACACGGGGGAACAGCGGGGTCACCCCTCCACTTT
CDR3 protein: CASSRHGGTAGSPLHF

J gene: TRBJ2-2
clone size: -
V gene: TRBV24-1
D gene: TRBD2
CDR3 DNA: TGTGCCACCAGCGAGCGGGACTCGAACACCGGGGAGCTGTTTTTT
CDR3 protein: CATSERDSNTGELFF

J gene: TRBJ2-3
clone size: once
V gene: TRBV29-1
D gene: -
CDR3 DNA: TGCAGCGTTATTCCCCCTGAGGGGGGCGTCACAGATACGCAGTATTTT
CDR3 protein: CSVIPPEGGVTDTQYF

J gene: TRBJ1-3
clone size: many
V gene: TRBV2
D gene: -
CDR3 DNA: TGTGCCAGCGAAGACAACCGCAGCCCCATATATTTT
CDR3 protein: CASEDNRSPIYF

J gene: TRBJ1-2
clone size: -
V gene: TRBV6-6
D gene: TRBD1
CDR3 DNA: TGTGCCAGCAGTTACTCTGGGACAGCCTCTTATGGCTACACCTTC
CDR3 protein: CASSYSGTASYGYTF

J gene: TRBJ1-2
clone size: -
V gene: TRBV6-2/TRBV6-3
D gene: TRBD1
CDR3 DNA: TGTGCCAGCAGCCCTGACAGGGAATGGACTAACTATGGCTACACCTTC
CDR3 protein: CASSPDREWTNYGYTF

J gene: TRBJ1-2
clone size: -
V gene: TRBV18
D gene: -
CDR3 DNA: TGTGCCAGCTCCCTAGGAGAGGGCAACTATGGCTACACCTTC
CDR3 protein: CASSLGEGNYGYTF

J gene: TRBJ2-3
clone size: -
V gene: TRBV24-1
D gene: TRBD2
CDR3 DNA: TGTGCCACCAGTGATACATTGGGCGGGGGGGCCCCAGATACGCAGTATTTT
CDR3 protein: CATSDTLGGGAPDTQYF

J gene: TRBJ2-1
clone size: -
V gene: TRBV15
D gene: -
CDR3 DNA: TGTGCCACCAGCAGAGGGGTAGCCAAAACGGACAATGAGCAGTTCTTC
CDR3 protein: CATSRGVAKTDNEQFF

J gene: TRBJ2-2
clone size: -
V gene: TRBV5-1
D gene: TRBD1
CDR3 DNA: TGCGCCAGCAGCCACGAAGGACAGGCCACCGGGGAGCTGTTTTTT
CDR3 protein: CASSHEGQATGELFF

J gene: TRBJ1-4
clone size: once
V gene: TRBV10-2
D gene: -
CDR3 DNA: TGCGCCAGCAGTGAGGGGAGAAAGAATGAAAAACTGTTTTTT
CDR3 protein: CASSEGRKNEKLFF

J gene: TRBJ1-1
clone size: -
V gene: TRBV20-1
D gene: -
CDR3 DNA: TGCAGTGCTGCTTCGAACACTGAAGCTTTCTTT
CDR3 protein: CSAASNTEAFF

J gene: TRBJ2-3
clone size: -
V gene: TRBV4-1
D gene: TRBD2
CDR3 DNA: TGCGCCAGCAGCCAAGATCGAGGAGGTATAGGCGGGGGGGCCGGTATGGGAGATACGCAGTATTTT
CDR3 protein: CASSQDRGGIGGGAGMGDTQYF

J gene: TRBJ2-1
clone size: -
V gene: TRBV19
D gene: -
CDR3 DNA: TGTGCCAGTAGTGTCCCCGGATTCTATTACAATGAGCAGTTCTTC
CDR3 protein: CASSVPGFYYNEQFF

J gene: TRBJ1-1
clone size: -
V gene: TRBV13
D gene: -
CDR3 DNA: TGTGCCAGCAGCCAGAGGGGAACTGAAGCTTTCTTT
CDR3 protein: CASSQRGTEAFF

J gene: TRBJ2-1
clone size: -
V gene: TRBV7-2
D gene: -
CDR3 DNA: TGTGCCAGCAGGGATAGGAGGGTGCTCAATGAGCAGTTCTTC
CDR3 protein: CASRDRRVLNEQFF

J gene: TRBJ2-7
clone size: -
V gene: TRBV4-3
D gene: -
CDR3 DNA: TGCGCCAGCAGCCAGGGTTTTTGGTCCTACGAGCAGTACTTC
CDR3 protein: CASSQGFWSYEQYF